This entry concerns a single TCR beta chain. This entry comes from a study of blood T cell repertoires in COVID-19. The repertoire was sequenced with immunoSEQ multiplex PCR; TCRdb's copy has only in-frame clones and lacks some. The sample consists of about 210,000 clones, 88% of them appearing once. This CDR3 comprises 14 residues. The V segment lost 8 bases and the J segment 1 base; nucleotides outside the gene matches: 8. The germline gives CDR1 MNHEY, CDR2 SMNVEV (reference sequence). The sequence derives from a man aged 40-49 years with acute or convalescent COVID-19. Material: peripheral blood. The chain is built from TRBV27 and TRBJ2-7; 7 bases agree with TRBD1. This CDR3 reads CASRWGTASYEQYF. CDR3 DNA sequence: TGTGCCAGCCGATGGGGGACAGCTTCCTACGAGCAGTACTTC.